The clone carrying this TCR beta chain was detected only a few times. The antigen is undetermined. From the RACE reads, TCRdb called clonotypes with MiXCR, one entry per CDR3 protein. The sample has just under 65,000 distinct CDR3 sequences, 11% seen once. This entry comes from a study of human T cells and chemical hapten exposure. Notes on the study in general: Controls had significantly fewer large CDR3 similarity clusters than were formed by expanded TCRs. Following DPC sensitization, TCRs present above 1 in 1000 frequency showed no change.

The time point denotes: patch test 3, about 24 weeks after DPC sensitization. Specified treatment: therapeutic diphenylcyclopropenone sensitization with weekly scalp DPC. The CDR3 spans 20 residues. The V and J ends lost 0 bases and 0 bases, in that order; junction bases with no gene match: 10. From germline, CDR1 is LGHNA and CDR2 YSLEER. V is TRBV4-3 and J is TRBJ1-6; TRBD1 matches at 8 bases. This clonotype was sampled from a woman in her 30s with alopecia areata. Some clones in this sample may be carry-over from other donors' samples. Sequenced here: whole blood, sampled in connection with sensitization to the hapten diphenylcyclopropenone (DPC). CDR3 protein: CASSQDLDRGKDSYNSPLHF. The CDR3 nucleotides are TGCGCCAGCAGCCAAGATTTAGACAGGGGAAAAGACTCCTATAATTCACCCCTCCACTTT.